This is a list of T cell receptor beta chains from one sample in a study of breast tumors, draining lymph nodes, adjacent tissues. TCRdb analysed the multiplex PCR reads with MiXCR anew, one entry per CDR3 protein. The sample has 200,000 or so distinct CDR3 sequences; approximately 33% are singletons. The sequenced sample was axillary lymph node tissue. The source of these receptors is a female donor with breast cancer. Some clones in this sample may be carry-over from other donors' samples. Each CDR3 is given with its conserved first and last residue. A D gene is named only where the DNA matches it firmly. Rows may omit the clone size; those that give it use once, few, many or a size class.

d_call	v_call	cdr3_length	j_call	clone_size	cdr3_nt	cdr3_aa
NA	TRBV4-1	16	TRBJ2-5	many	TGCGCCAGCAGCCAAGATACGAGGGGGATCCAAGAGACCCAGTACTTC	CASSQDTRGIQETQYF
NA	TRBV6-2/TRBV6-3	16	TRBJ1-5	many	TGTGCCAGCAGTACCCCTCCACTCCGGGCCAATCAGCCCCAGCATTTT	CASSTPPLRANQPQHF
NA	TRBV11-2	15	TRBJ1-2	many	TGTGCCAGCAGCTTGCGGGACTCGGGGCGTGGAGGCTACACCTTC	CASSLRDSGRGGYTF
TRBD1	TRBV4-3	16	TRBJ1-1	NA	TGCGCCAGCAGCCCACGACAGGGGGTGATCAGCACTGAAGCTTTCTTT	CASSPRQGVISTEAFF
NA	TRBV24-1	18	TRBJ2-1	NA	TGTGCCACCAGTGACCAAACTAGCAGCCTCTACAGGGGTAATGAGCAGTTCTTC	CATSDQTSSLYRGNEQFF
NA	TRBV20-1	14	TRBJ2-1	many	TGCAGTGCTCCTCGGACTTTCACGTCGTATGAGCAGTTCTTC	CSAPRTFTSYEQFF
NA	TRBV13	14	TRBJ2-2	NA	TGTGCCGGCAGCCCAGACTGGGCGGATCTGGGAGCTGTTTTT	CAGSPDWADLGAVF
TRBD2	TRBV4-3	17	TRBJ2-3	many	TGCGCCAGCAGCCTCGGGACTAGCGGGAGGGGGACAGATACGCAGTATTTT	CASSLGTSGRGTDTQYF
NA	TRBV7-9	12	TRBJ2-7	NA	TGTGCCAGCAGCTCCGACAGCCTCGAGCAGTACTTC	CASSSDSLEQYF
TRBD1	TRBV6-1	17	TRBJ1-2	few	TGTGCCAGCAGTCATGGACAGGGGGCTTCTTGGTCCTATGGCTACACCTTC	CASSHGQGASWSYGYTF
NA	TRBV20-1	12	TRBJ2-5	NA	TGCAGTGCTGGATTGTACCAAGAGACCCACTACTTC	CSAGLYQETHYF
NA	TRBV12-3/TRBV12-4	16	TRBJ1-4	NA	TGTGCCAGCAGCCAAGAGGGGACTTGGGCCAATGAAAAACTGTTTTTT	CASSQEGTWANEKLFF
TRBD2	TRBV7-2	14	TRBJ2-3	NA	TGTGCCAGCAGCCCCGGGAGGGCCGAGGATACGCAGTATTTT	CASSPGRAEDTQYF
NA	TRBV20-1	13	TRBJ2-7	many	TGCAGTGCTACCAGACCTCGGGCCTACGAGCAGTACTTC	CSATRPRAYEQYF
TRBD1	TRBV6-6	15	TRBJ1-4	many	TGTGCCAGCAGTTTGGGGGACAGGGATAATGAAAAACTGTTTTTT	CASSLGDRDNEKLFF
NA	TRBV11-2	15	TRBJ1-6	many	TGTGCCAGCAACCTCCTGCCCGGAGCGAATTCACCCCTCCACTTT	CASNLLPGANSPLHF
NA	TRBV11-1	11	TRBJ1-5	NA	TGTGCCAGCGGAGGGCAGACCTACGAGCATTTT	CASGGQTYEHF
NA	TRBV5-5	17	TRBJ1-1	few	TGTGCCAGCAGCTTTGCGGGCCTTCCGAAAGGCACCACTGAAGCTTTCTTT	CASSFAGLPKGTTEAFF
NA	TRBV10-2	16	TRBJ1-5	once	TGCGCCAGCAGTTTGGCGGGGGGGTGGGTTAATCAGCCCCAGCATTTT	CASSLAGGWVNQPQHF
TRBD1	TRBV10-3	14	TRBJ1-5	NA	TGTGCCATCAGTGAAGACAGGGACAATCAGCCCCAGCATTTT	CAISEDRDNQPQHF
NA	TRBV5-4	17	TRBJ2-3	many	TGTGCCAGCAGCTTGGGCCCCCAGGCAGGGGGGGTAGATGCGCAGTATTTT	CASSLGPQAGGVDAQYF
TRBD2	TRBV7-3	19	TRBJ2-7	few	TGTGCCAGCAGCTCTAAACCCCGAACTACTAGCGGGAGGCCCGTCGAGCAGTACTTC	CASSSKPRTTSGRPVEQYF
TRBD1	TRBV20-1	12	TRBJ1-2	many	TGCAGTGCAACAGGGGGCGCGGAGGGCTACACCTTC	CSATGGAEGYTF
NA	TRBV6-1	11	TRBJ1-1	NA	TGTGCCAGCCTTGGATTGATAGAAGCTTTCTTT	CASLGLIEAFF
NA	TRBV5-5	16	TRBJ2-6	many	TGTGCCAGCAGCTTAGGTCATCGCTCTGGGGCCAACGTCCTGACTTTC	CASSLGHRSGANVLTF
TRBD1	TRBV6-5	17	TRBJ2-6	many	TGTGCCAGCAGCTCCGGGACAGGGGACTCTGGGGCCAACGTCCTGACTTTC	CASSSGTGDSGANVLTF
TRBD2	TRBV6-5	16	TRBJ2-2	once	TGTGCCAACCACCATCTAGCGGGGGGGCTTGGCGGGGAGCTGTTTTTT	CANHHLAGGLGGELFF
TRBD2	TRBV2	14	TRBJ2-3	NA	TGTGCCAGCAGTACCCTAGCGGCGAACAATGAGCAGTATTTT	CASSTLAANNEQYF
NA	TRBV7-2	14	TRBJ2-5	many	TGTGCCAGCAGCTTACCAGGGGTTGAAAAGACCCAGTACTTC	CASSLPGVEKTQYF
TRBD1	TRBV19	16	TRBJ1-5	many	TGTGCCAGTAGTATTCGCCCGACAGGGGCCAATCAGCCCCAGCATTTT	CASSIRPTGANQPQHF
TRBD1	TRBV29-1	12	TRBJ2-5	NA	TGCAGCGGACAGGGGGCACAAGAGACCCAGTACTTC	CSGQGAQETQYF
NA	TRBV20-1	14	TRBJ2-7	NA	TGCAGTGCTCCAAGCAGGGTGGGCCCCTACGAGCAGTACTTC	CSAPSRVGPYEQYF
NA	TRBV20-1	12	TRBJ1-3	NA	TGCAGTGCTAGAGACAGGGAAAGCACCATATATTTT	CSARDRESTIYF
NA	TRBV6-5	14	TRBJ2-7	many	TGTGCCAGCAGTCCCCGGACCTCATTCTACGAGCAGTACTTC	CASSPRTSFYEQYF
TRBD1	TRBV5-8	15	TRBJ1-3	many	TGTGCCAGCAGCGGGTGGACAGGCTCTGGAAACACCATATATTTT	CASSGWTGSGNTIYF
TRBD1	TRBV5-1	15	TRBJ1-6	NA	TGCGCCGGCAGCTTGGCCGGGACAGGGCGGTCACCCCTCCACTTT	CAGSLAGTGRSPLHF
NA	TRBV5-6	16	TRBJ2-6	many	TGTGCCAGCAGCTTGGGGCCGGGGACTGGGGCCAACGTCCTGACTTTC	CASSLGPGTGANVLTF
TRBD2	TRBV24-1	15	TRBJ2-3	many	TGTGCCACCAGTGCGGGACTAGCGGGGACAGATACGCAGTATTTT	CATSAGLAGTDTQYF
TRBD1	TRBV20-1	15	TRBJ1-2	NA	TGCAGTGCTAGAGGGACAGGGGCAAGCTACTATGGCTACACCTTC	CSARGTGASYYGYTF
NA	TRBV7-8	15	TRBJ2-1	many	TGTGCCAGCAGCGTGGGGGGCTACTCCTACAATGAGCAGTTCTTC	CASSVGGYSYNEQFF
TRBD2	TRBV19	18	TRBJ2-4	NA	TGTGCCAGTAGTAGGACTAGCGGGGGGACCCCTTCGGGAAACATTCAGTACTTC	CASSRTSGGTPSGNIQYF
TRBD1	TRBV20-1	16	TRBJ1-5	many	TGCAGTGCCCGGACAGGGGGCTTAAGAAACAATCAGCCCCAGCATTTT	CSARTGGLRNNQPQHF
NA	TRBV19	12	TRBJ1-2	NA	TGTGCCAGTAGTTCACTAGCGGGAGGCGACACCTTC	CASSSLAGGDTF
TRBD2	TRBV7-2	17	TRBJ2-5	many	TGTGCCAGCACCCGACTAGCGGGGGGGTTACTCCAAGAGACCCAGTACTTC	CASTRLAGGLLQETQYF
TRBD1	TRBV5-6	15	TRBJ1-5	many	TGTGCCAGCAGTTTCGGGGGACAGAGTAATCAGCCCCAGCATTTT	CASSFGGQSNQPQHF
NA	TRBV15	13	TRBJ2-2	NA	TGTGCCACCAGCAGAGTAGGGGACGGGGAGCTGTTTTTT	CATSRVGDGELFF
NA	TRBV27	15	TRBJ2-3	NA	TGTGCCACCAACCCAAGGAGGACAGTCACAGATACGCAGTATTTT	CATNPRRTVTDTQYF
NA	TRBV19	13	TRBJ1-4	NA	TGTGCCAGTAGTATAGGGGCGGCGGAAAAACTGTTTTTT	CASSIGAAEKLFF
TRBD1	TRBV19	16	TRBJ1-5	many	TGTGCCAGTAGCGTCTCCGGGACAGGTGCCCATCAGCCCCAGCATTTT	CASSVSGTGAHQPQHF
TRBD1	TRBV5-4	12	TRBJ1-2	NA	TGTGCCAGCAGCCGGGACAGCTATGGCTACACCTTC	CASSRDSYGYTF
NA	TRBV20-1	11	TRBJ2-4	NA	TGCAGTGCTAGAGAGGGAAACATTCAGTACTTC	CSAREGNIQYF
TRBD1	TRBV19	16	TRBJ1-6	once	TGTGCCAGTAGTGCCAGGGGGACGTTCCATAATTCACCCCTCCACTTT	CASSARGTFHNSPLHF
NA	TRBV20-1	13	TRBJ1-5	many	TGCAGTGCAGAAGGACGGAGCAATCAGCCCCAGCATTTT	CSAEGRSNQPQHF
NA	TRBV5-6	15	TRBJ1-3	many	TGTGCCAGCAGCTTTAAGACAGGAACTGGAAACACCATATATTTT	CASSFKTGTGNTIYF
NA	TRBV6-5	14	TRBJ1-2	once	TGTGCCAGCAAGCCCTTAAGTCGAGTGGATGGCTACACCTTC	CASKPLSRVDGYTF
NA	TRBV7-3	16	TRBJ2-7	many	TGTGCCAGCAGCTCTCGCGGGGGGACAGAGAGAAACGAGCAGTACTTC	CASSSRGGTERNEQYF
TRBD2	TRBV3-1	15	TRBJ2-5	many	TGTGCCAGCAGTCTGACTAGCAGCGAGCAAGAGACCCAGTACTTC	CASSLTSSEQETQYF
TRBD2	TRBV6-6	13	TRBJ2-3	many	TGTGCCACCCGGGACTACTCCACAGATACGCAGTATTTT	CATRDYSTDTQYF
NA	TRBV7-9	13	TRBJ2-2	NA	TGTGCCAGCAGTCTTCTTCGAGCCGGGGAGCTGTTTTTT	CASSLLRAGELFF
TRBD2	TRBV10-3	14	TRBJ2-3	many	TGTGCCATCAGGGCGGGAGGGCCGACAGATACGCAGTATTTT	CAIRAGGPTDTQYF